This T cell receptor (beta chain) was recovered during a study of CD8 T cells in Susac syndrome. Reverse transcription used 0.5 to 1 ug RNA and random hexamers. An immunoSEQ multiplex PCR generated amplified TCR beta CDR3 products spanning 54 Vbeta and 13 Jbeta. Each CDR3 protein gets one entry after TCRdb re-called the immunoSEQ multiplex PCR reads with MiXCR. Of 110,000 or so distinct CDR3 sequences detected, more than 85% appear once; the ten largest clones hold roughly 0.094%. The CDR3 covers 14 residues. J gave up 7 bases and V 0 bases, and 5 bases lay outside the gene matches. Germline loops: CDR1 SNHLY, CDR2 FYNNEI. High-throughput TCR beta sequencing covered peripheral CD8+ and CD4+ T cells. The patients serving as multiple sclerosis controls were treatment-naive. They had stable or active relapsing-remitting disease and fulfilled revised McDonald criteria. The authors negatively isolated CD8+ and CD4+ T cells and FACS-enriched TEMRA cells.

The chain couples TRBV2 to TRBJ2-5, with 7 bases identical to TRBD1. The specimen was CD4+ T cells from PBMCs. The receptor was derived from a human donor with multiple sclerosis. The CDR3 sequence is CASSEARGRGTQYF. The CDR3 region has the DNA TGTGCCAGCAGTGAAGCGAGGGGGCGAGGGACCCAGTACTTC.